The TCR beta chain described here comes from a study of blood T cell repertoires in COVID-19. Study as a whole: Some COVID-19 samples were acute and others convalescent; all came from the United States, Italy and Spain.

A Seattle source enrolled patients during active infection and followed them longitudinally. Original methodology: Amplification of reference gene primers provided the estimated nucleated cell counts. Assay: immunoSEQ multiplex PCR; the TCRdb copy retains only in-frame clones and omits some. The DNA gave D and trimming, while V, J and clone size come from that table. The sample shows roughly 330,000 clones, roughly 90% of them seen only once. The V and J ends lost 2 bases and 6 bases respectively, with 10 bases between them. The CDR3 has 13 amino acids. This rearrangement joins TRBV12-3 or TRBV12-4 to TRBJ1-1; tentative D call: TRBD1 (5 bases). The TCR originated in a man between 25 and 39 years old with COVID-19, enrolled during active disease. The sequencing input was peripheral blood. Here the CDR3 DNA reads TGTGCCAGCAGTTTAAGGGGTTTCGCTGAAGCTTTCTTT. Residues: CASSLRGFAEAFF.